This record looks at one TCR beta chain sequence and its context. The sample originates from a study of shared clonotypes between healthy human individuals. Study information: Three plates were used per donor for CD4 naive, three for CD4 memory, two for CD8 naive and one for CD8 memory.

CD45RO-negative CD8 cells positively selected for CCR7 made up the naive population, which excluded terminally differentiated effector memory CD45RA+ cells. Adult donors, all healthy and HIV-negative, had no recent acute infections or vaccinations. Libraries were prepared by immunoSEQ multiplex PCR; TCRdb keeps only in-frame clonotypes and omits some of them. The data contain fewer than 1 million clones, around 96% of them singletons. CDR1 and CDR2 (germline): MNHNY, SVGAGI (reference sequence). The CDR3 extends over 14 amino acids. V lost 4 bases to trimming and J lost 0 bases, with 7 bases between them.

Sequences were obtained from naive CD8+ T cells sorted from blood. The J gene is TRBJ1-3, the V gene TRBV6-6; D unresolved. This receptor was obtained from a man aged 25-40 years in good health. CDR3: CASSFRDSGNTIYF. The CDR3 DNA reads TGTGCCAGCAGTTTCCGGGACTCTGGAAACACCATATATTTT.